This T cell receptor (beta chain) came from a study of regulatory T cells in long-lasting Graves disease. Study-level points and caveats: Patients with persistent disease showed a bias toward TRBV28, TRBJ1-2 and TRBJ2-5. Those with persistent disease had in common more public clonotypes (around 2,700) than new patients (roughly 1,000).

In its sample, this clonotype was seen many times. What it binds is unknown. Time point indicated: newly diagnosed GD, antithyroid drugs for less than 3 months. Extracted PBMC RNA gave rise to the TCR library. To make TCR beta libraries, researchers used iRepertoire HTBI primers and Arm-PCR of CDR3 regions. Each CDR3 protein gets one entry after TCRdb re-called the multiplex PCR reads with MiXCR. Here the sample spans about 470,000 distinct CDR3 sequences, 15% to 20% being singletons. V lost 4 bases to trimming and J lost 8 bases, with 19 bases between them. This CDR3 region has 15 residues. CDR1 SGHDT and CDR2 YYEEEE come from the germline V gene. These records were also assigned to another study, of T cells in Graves' hyperthyroidism and ophthalmopathy. That source adds: Using the HTBI primer set, a first-round RT-PCR was run on the TCR CDR3.

The sequencing here drew on peripheral blood mononuclear cells (PBMCs), taken at new diagnosis, from a patient treated with antithyroid drugs. The receptor comes from a man in his forties with Graves disease. The chain links TRBV5-6 to TRBJ2-4; D tentatively reads TRBD1 or TRBD2 (5 bases each). The CDR3 region is CASSPRDRARDIQYF. The DNA for the CDR3 is TGTGCCAGCAGCCCCCGGGACCGGGCGAGGGACATTCAGTACTTC. The full variable domain, in which reference TRBV5-6 and TRBJ2-4 provide the parts outside the CDR3, is DAGVTQSPTHLIKTRGQQVTLRCSPKSGHDTVSWYQQALGQGPQFIFQYYEEEERQRGNFPDRFSGHQFPNYSSELNVNALLLGDSALYLCASSPRDRARDIQYFGAGTRLSVL.